These T cell receptor beta chains were read from a single sample in a study of cytomegalovirus exposure and HLA in healthy donors. Profiling relied on immunoSEQ multiplex PCR, and the TCRdb table lists in-frame clones only, not all of them. The data hold over 100,000 clones, with 10% observed a single time. The specimen sequenced was PBMCs. The source of these receptors is a man aged 35 to 55 in good health and CMV-seropositive. The CDR3 runs from the conserved cysteine through the conserved F or W. A D gene is named only where the DNA matches it firmly. Rows may omit the clone size; those that give it use once, few, many or a size class.

J,D,V,length,size,CDR3,DNA
TRBJ2-2,NA,TRBV19,15,NA,CASSPSPVYTGELFF,TGTGCCAGTAGTCCTAGTCCCGTCTACACCGGGGAGCTGTTTTTT
TRBJ2-5,NA,TRBV5-1,15,few,CASSLVRLYQETQYF,TGCGCCAGCAGCTTGGTACGACTGTACCAAGAGACCCAGTACTTC
TRBJ1-4,NA,TRBV7-9,15,NA,CASSLVGQFNEKLFF,TGTGCCAGCAGCTTAGTTGGACAGTTTAATGAAAAACTGTTTTTT
TRBJ2-7,TRBD1,TRBV6-5,15,NA,CASSRQGVPSYEQYF,TGTGCCAGCAGTCGACAGGGGGTGCCCTCCTACGAGCAGTACTTC
TRBJ2-3,NA,TRBV11-3,14,few,CASSLSRNTDTQYF,TGTGCCAGCAGCTTAAGTAGAAACACAGATACGCAGTATTTT
TRBJ1-2,NA,TRBV27,15,few,CASTRAGGALYGYTF,TGTGCCAGCACCCGGGCGGGGGGCGCCCTCTATGGCTACACCTTC
TRBJ2-7,NA,TRBV11-2,12,NA,CASSHNSYEQYF,TGTGCCAGCAGCCATAACAGCTACGAGCAGTACTTC
TRBJ2-6,NA,TRBV7-3,17,few,CASSLLSSPSGANVLTF,TGTGCCAGCAGCTTATTATCCTCCCCGTCTGGGGCCAACGTCCTGACTTTC
TRBJ1-2,TRBD1,TRBV30,15,NA,CAWRGGTGEPYGYTF,TGTGCCTGGAGGGGGGGGACAGGGGAGCCTTATGGCTACACCTTC
TRBJ2-7,NA,TRBV5-1,13,few,CASSQETSYEQYF,TGCGCCAGCAGTCAGGAAACCTCCTACGAGCAGTACTTC
TRBJ2-4,TRBD1,TRBV7-9,15,NA,CASSLRTGGENIQYF,TGTGCCAGCAGCTTGAGGACAGGGGGGGAAAACATTCAGTACTTC
TRBJ1-2,TRBD1,TRBV7-9,15,few,CASSSRGQGKRGYTF,TGTGCCAGCAGCTCCCGCGGACAGGGGAAGAGGGGCTACACCTTC
TRBJ1-4,TRBD1,TRBV19,14,few,CASREQGSYEKLFF,TGTGCCAGTAGAGAACAGGGGTCCTATGAAAAACTGTTTTTT
TRBJ2-2,TRBD2,TRBV10-3,16,few,CAISDSGGVNTGELFF,TGTGCCATCAGTGATTCGGGGGGGGTCAACACCGGGGAGCTGTTTTTT
TRBJ1-1,TRBD1,TRBV5-4,15,NA,CASRPKTGWDTEAFF,TGTGCCAGCAGGCCCAAGACAGGGTGGGACACTGAAGCTTTCTTT
TRBJ2-7,NA,TRBV7-9,15,few,CASSLGGLYSYEQYF,TGTGCCAGCAGCTTAGGGGGACTCTACTCCTACGAGCAGTACTTC
TRBJ2-2,TRBD2,TRBV28,17,NA,CASSYLEAGADTGELFF,TGTGCCAGCTCCTATCTAGAAGCGGGAGCCGACACCGGGGAGCTGTTTTTT
TRBJ2-5,NA,TRBV9,15,NA,CASSVSGGPQETQYF,TGTGCCAGCAGCGTTTCCGGCGGGCCCCAAGAGACCCAGTACTTC
TRBJ2-1,NA,TRBV27,15,NA,CASSPDIGSYNEQFF,TGTGCCAGCAGTCCTGACATTGGCTCCTACAATGAGCAGTTCTTC
TRBJ2-7,TRBD1,TRBV12-5,13,few,CASGVEVNRGQYF,TGTGCTAGTGGAGTAGAGGTTAACAGGGGGCAGTACTTC
TRBJ1-5,NA,TRBV5-6,14,few,CASSLMGGNQPQHF,TGTGCCAGCAGCTTGATGGGAGGCAATCAGCCCCAGCATTTT
TRBJ2-1,NA,TRBV15,15,few,CATSRRDGGYNEQFF,TGTGCCACCAGCAGACGCGACGGGGGTTACAATGAGCAGTTCTTC
TRBJ1-1,TRBD1,TRBV10-2,14,few,CASSHGQVNTEAFF,TGCGCCAGCAGCCACGGACAGGTGAACACTGAAGCTTTCTTT
TRBJ1-2,TRBD1,TRBV2,15,NA,CASPLTGGFYSGYTF,TGTGCCAGTCCGTTGACAGGGGGCTTTTACAGTGGCTACACCTTC
TRBJ2-7,NA,TRBV27,16,NA,CASSLLNGEIKYEQYF,TGTGCCAGCAGCCTTCTTAATGGAGAGATTAAATACGAGCAGTACTTC
TRBJ2-1,NA,TRBV19,13,few,CASSPSEAREQFF,TGTGCCAGTAGTCCCTCCGAAGCTCGTGAGCAGTTCTTC
TRBJ2-7,TRBD2,TRBV11-1,14,few,CASSLRGVRYEQYF,TGTGCCAGCAGCCTTCGGGGGGTACGGTACGAGCAGTACTTC
TRBJ2-1,NA,TRBV29-1,11,NA,CSVSPNNEQFF,TGCAGCGTTTCCCCTAACAATGAGCAGTTCTTC
TRBJ1-4,NA,TRBV15,17,few,CATSRVYVGGGDEKLFF,TGTGCCACCAGCAGAGTGTATGTAGGCGGAGGGGATGAAAAACTGTTTTTT
TRBJ1-2,TRBD1,TRBV10-3,14,few,CAISKTGGNYGYTF,TGTGCCATCAGCAAGACAGGGGGAAACTATGGCTACACCTTC
TRBJ1-3,NA,TRBV9,14,few,CASSPPGAGNTIYF,TGTGCCAGCAGCCCCCCGGGGGCTGGAAACACCATATATTTT
TRBJ2-7,NA,TRBV19,14,NA,CASSPGLGSYEQYF,TGTGCCAGTAGTCCGGGACTCGGCTCCTACGAGCAGTACTTC